The sequence of this T cell receptor beta chain was determined in a study of T cell responses to AZD1222 COVID-19 vaccine. V was trimmed by 5 bases and J by 4 bases, leaving 14 bases between them. Germline loops: CDR1 LNHNV, CDR2 YYDKDF (reference sequence). This CDR3 is 14 amino acids long. TCRdb keeps only in-frame clones here, not all; method: immunoSEQ multiplex PCR. This sample carries under 150,000 clones, 88% of them seen once, and the ten largest clones take approximately 6.4%. This clone came up a few times. The TCR comes from an adult who received the AZD1222 COVID-19 vaccine. This specimen consisted of peripheral blood, obtained 28 days after the second AZD1222 dose. This chain uses TRBV15 with TRBJ1-2; no clear D gene. The CDR3 sequence: CATSGDQAFYGYTF. DNA of the CDR3: TGTGCCACCAGCGGGGATCAGGCGTTCTATGGCTACACCTTC. Using reference TRBV15 and TRBJ1-2 for the parts outside the CDR3, the full variable domain is DAMVIQNPRYQVTQFGKPVTLSCSQTLNHNVMYWYQQKSSQAPKLLFHYYDKDFNNEADTPDNFQSRRPNTSFCFLDIRSPGLGDTAMYLCATSGDQAFYGYTFGSGTRLTVV.